The rows below give T cell receptor beta chains drawn from one sample of a study of blood T cell repertoires in COVID-19. Clones were sequenced by immunoSEQ multiplex PCR, and TCRdb holds only the in-frame ones, with some missing. The sample has 35,000 to 45,000 clones; approximately 80% are singletons. Source material: peripheral blood. The receptors stem from a man between 65 and 85 years old with acute or convalescent COVID-19. Each CDR3 is given with its conserved first and last residue. Only some rows state a clone size, as once, few, many or a class for expanded clones.

v_gene,abundance,j_gene,CDR3aa
TRBV6-6,-,TRBJ1-3,CASGLARGGNTIYF
TRBV25-1,-,TRBJ2-7,CASREGGLYEQYF
TRBV19,-,TRBJ1-3,CASSIIMHSGNTIYF
TRBV7-2,-,TRBJ1-1,CASSRLGQGGTEAFF
TRBV5-5,-,TRBJ1-6,CASSPPVPGHDYNSPLHF
TRBV27,-,TRBJ2-1,CASSSNQGYPYNEQFF
TRBV6-2/TRBV6-3,-,TRBJ1-1,CASRPGGSEAFF
TRBV4-2,-,TRBJ2-3,CASKKGIATDTQYF
TRBV6-2/TRBV6-3,few,TRBJ1-1,CASSGGWTGVGEAFF
TRBV7-2,-,TRBJ1-5,CASSLDAGQGAGQPQHF
TRBV5-8,-,TRBJ1-5,CASSLAKFLRNSNQPQHF
TRBV19,-,TRBJ1-1,CASKGVRGTEAFF
TRBV29-1,once,TRBJ2-1,CSSTRGAGDEQFF
TRBV6-5,-,TRBJ1-2,CASSYSGSRGYTF
TRBV19,-,TRBJ1-2,CASTAGGTPVNYGYTF
TRBV7-2,-,TRBJ1-3,CASSLVGGNSGNTIYF
TRBV2,-,TRBJ1-1,CASSRLTYTEAFF
TRBV2,-,TRBJ1-1,CASTTGQVTEAFF
TRBV19,-,TRBJ1-1,CASRRQGGTMNTEAFF
TRBV24-1,-,TRBJ2-3,CATSDTRTADTQYF
TRBV19,few,TRBJ2-7,CASSPGGYRGEQYF
TRBV7-2,-,TRBJ2-7,CASSLDHRTFSYEQYF
TRBV7-9,few,TRBJ2-1,CASSFGGSYNEQFF
TRBV6-4,-,TRBJ1-1,CASSPQGAATEAFF
TRBV12-3/TRBV12-4,-,TRBJ1-4,CASKRNEKLFF